This is a list of T cell receptor beta chains from one sample in a study of shared clonotypes between healthy human individuals. Data came from immunoSEQ multiplex PCR; TCRdb stores just in-frame clones and leaves some out. In the table there are roughly 2 million clones, about 94% of which are singletons. The sample consisted of naive CD8+ T cells sorted from blood. The receptors were gathered from a man aged 18 to 29 in good health. Each CDR3 is given with its conserved first and last residue. Fields, in order: clone size, V gene, J gene, D gene, CDR3 protein, CDR3 DNA. A D gene is named only where the DNA matches it firmly. The size of a clone is reported for some rows only, either as once, few or many, or as a class for expanded clones.

abundance: once
v_gene: TRBV9
j_gene: TRBJ1-3
d_gene: TRBD1
CDR3aa: CASSPTGATGNTIYF
CDR3nt: TGTGCCAGCAGCCCCACAGGGGCGACTGGAAACACCATATATTTT

abundance: NA
v_gene: TRBV25-1
j_gene: TRBJ2-7
d_gene: NA
CDR3aa: CASSEGDLAWYEQYF
CDR3nt: TGTGCCAGCAGTGAGGGGGACCTCGCGTGGTACGAGCAGTACTTC

abundance: NA
v_gene: TRBV5-1
j_gene: TRBJ1-3
d_gene: NA
CDR3aa: CASSLTGQGPGNTIYF
CDR3nt: TGCGCCAGCAGCTTGACCGGGCAGGGACCTGGAAACACCATATATTTT

abundance: NA
v_gene: TRBV10-2
j_gene: TRBJ1-1
d_gene: TRBD1
CDR3aa: CASSESGGGTEAFF
CDR3nt: TGCGCCAGCAGTGAGTCAGGGGGCGGCACTGAAGCTTTCTTT

abundance: NA
v_gene: TRBV4-2
j_gene: TRBJ2-7
d_gene: NA
CDR3aa: CASSLYKYEQYF
CDR3nt: TGTGCCAGCAGCTTGTACAAGTACGAGCAGTACTTC

abundance: once
v_gene: TRBV7-9
j_gene: TRBJ2-1
d_gene: NA
CDR3aa: CASSSRLNEQFF
CDR3nt: TGTGCCAGCAGCTCAAGATTAAATGAGCAGTTCTTC

abundance: NA
v_gene: TRBV4-1
j_gene: TRBJ2-1
d_gene: TRBD1
CDR3aa: CASSQIGDSSYNEQFF
CDR3nt: TGCGCCAGCAGCCAAATCGGGGACAGCTCCTACAATGAGCAGTTCTTC

abundance: NA
v_gene: TRBV13
j_gene: TRBJ2-7
d_gene: NA
CDR3aa: CASSDRSTYEQYF
CDR3nt: TGTGCCAGCAGCGACAGATCCACCTACGAGCAGTACTTC

abundance: NA
v_gene: TRBV14
j_gene: TRBJ2-1
d_gene: NA
CDR3aa: CASSQDSPANEQFF
CDR3nt: TGTGCCAGCAGCCAAGACTCCCCTGCCAATGAGCAGTTCTTC

abundance: NA
v_gene: TRBV13
j_gene: TRBJ2-1
d_gene: TRBD1
CDR3aa: CASSLRTGGGGEQFF
CDR3nt: TGTGCCAGCAGCTTACGGACAGGGGGCGGAGGGGAGCAGTTCTTC

abundance: NA
v_gene: TRBV27
j_gene: TRBJ1-6
d_gene: NA
CDR3aa: CASSFGTGGSPLHF
CDR3nt: TGTGCCAGCAGTTTTGGGACTGGGGGTTCACCCCTCCACTTT

abundance: NA
v_gene: TRBV28
j_gene: TRBJ1-1
d_gene: NA
CDR3aa: CASSLRIGVNANTEAFF
CDR3nt: TGTGCCAGCAGTTTAAGGATCGGGGTTAATGCGAACACTGAAGCTTTCTTT

abundance: NA
v_gene: TRBV10-1
j_gene: TRBJ2-1
d_gene: TRBD1
CDR3aa: CASLGTGSYNEQFF
CDR3nt: TGCGCCAGCCTCGGGACAGGCTCCTACAATGAGCAGTTCTTC

abundance: NA
v_gene: TRBV5-8
j_gene: TRBJ1-5
d_gene: NA
CDR3aa: CASSFASEWVKQPQHF
CDR3nt: TGTGCCAGCAGCTTTGCTTCAGAGTGGGTTAAGCAGCCCCAGCATTTT

abundance: NA
v_gene: TRBV7-9
j_gene: TRBJ2-5
d_gene: NA
CDR3aa: CASSLEDGVGTQYF
CDR3nt: TGTGCCAGCAGCTTAGAAGACGGGGTCGGGACCCAGTACTTC

abundance: NA
v_gene: TRBV4-3
j_gene: TRBJ2-3
d_gene: TRBD1
CDR3aa: CASSPYQTGVGTDTQYF
CDR3nt: TGCGCCAGCAGCCCTTACCAGACAGGGGTGGGGACAGATACGCAGTATTTT

abundance: once
v_gene: TRBV9
j_gene: TRBJ2-2
d_gene: NA
CDR3aa: CASSVTAGELFF
CDR3nt: TGTGCCAGCAGCGTGACAGCAGGGGAGCTGTTTTTT

abundance: NA
v_gene: TRBV28
j_gene: TRBJ2-5
d_gene: TRBD2
CDR3aa: CASSGGRDQETQYF
CDR3nt: TGTGCCAGTTCGGGAGGGCGGGACCAAGAGACCCAGTACTTC

abundance: NA
v_gene: TRBV2
j_gene: TRBJ2-4
d_gene: NA
CDR3aa: CASYQLAKNIQYF
CDR3nt: TGTGCCAGCTACCAACTCGCCAAAAACATTCAGTACTTC

abundance: NA
v_gene: TRBV4-1
j_gene: TRBJ2-1
d_gene: NA
CDR3aa: CASSQRQVNNEQFF
CDR3nt: TGCGCCAGCAGCCAGAGACAGGTTAACAATGAGCAGTTCTTC

abundance: NA
v_gene: TRBV9
j_gene: TRBJ2-1
d_gene: NA
CDR3aa: CASSPRTGYGSNEQFF
CDR3nt: TGTGCCAGCAGCCCTAGGACGGGCTACGGTTCAAATGAGCAGTTCTTC

abundance: NA
v_gene: TRBV5-4
j_gene: TRBJ1-1
d_gene: TRBD1
CDR3aa: CASRWGQGNTEAFF
CDR3nt: TGTGCCAGCAGGTGGGGACAGGGGAACACTGAAGCTTTCTTT

abundance: NA
v_gene: TRBV30
j_gene: TRBJ2-7
d_gene: NA
CDR3aa: CAWTLGSVNEQYF
CDR3nt: TGTGCCTGGACTTTGGGAAGCGTTAACGAGCAGTACTTC

abundance: NA
v_gene: TRBV27
j_gene: TRBJ2-1
d_gene: NA
CDR3aa: CASSLLQTDEQFF
CDR3nt: TGTGCCAGCAGCCTACTTCAAACGGATGAGCAGTTCTTC

abundance: once
v_gene: TRBV5-6
j_gene: TRBJ1-4
d_gene: TRBD1
CDR3aa: CASRSGTGIEKLFF
CDR3nt: TGTGCCAGCAGATCCGGGACAGGCATTGAAAAACTGTTTTTT

abundance: NA
v_gene: TRBV7-8
j_gene: TRBJ1-6
d_gene: TRBD1
CDR3aa: CASSLDRVGSPLHF
CDR3nt: TGTGCCAGCAGCCTCGACAGGGTCGGGTCACCCCTCCACTTT